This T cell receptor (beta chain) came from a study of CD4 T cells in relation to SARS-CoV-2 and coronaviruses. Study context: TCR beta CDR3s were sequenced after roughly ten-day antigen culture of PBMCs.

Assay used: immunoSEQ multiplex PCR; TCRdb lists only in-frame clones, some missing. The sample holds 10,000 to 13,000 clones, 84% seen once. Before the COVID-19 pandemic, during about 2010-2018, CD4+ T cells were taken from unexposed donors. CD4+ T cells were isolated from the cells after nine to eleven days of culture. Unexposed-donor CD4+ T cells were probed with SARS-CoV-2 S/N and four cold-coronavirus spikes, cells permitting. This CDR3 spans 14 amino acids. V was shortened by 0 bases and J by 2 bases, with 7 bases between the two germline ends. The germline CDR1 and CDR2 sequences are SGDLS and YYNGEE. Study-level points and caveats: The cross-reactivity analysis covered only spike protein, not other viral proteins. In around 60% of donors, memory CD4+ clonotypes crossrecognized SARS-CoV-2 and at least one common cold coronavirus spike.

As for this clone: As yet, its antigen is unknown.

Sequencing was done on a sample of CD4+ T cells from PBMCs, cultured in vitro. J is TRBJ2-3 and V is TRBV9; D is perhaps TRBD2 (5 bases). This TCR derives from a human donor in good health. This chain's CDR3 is CASSVAGNTDTQYF. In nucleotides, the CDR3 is TGTGCCAGCAGCGTAGCGGGGAACACAGATACGCAGTATTTT.